One sample yielded the 11 T cell receptor beta chains listed below, sequenced in a study of T cell repertoires in cytomegalovirus infection. Antigens for these TCRs are unknown. TCRdb re-analysed the reads in MiXCR, keeping a single row per CDR3 protein. Of 900,000 to 950,000 distinct CDR3 sequences in the sample, 30% to 40% were seen once. The specimen comprised cultured CD8+ T cells from PBMCs, sampled from culture after CMV antigen stimulation. Receptor source: a human donor in good health (CMV status not recorded). Some clones in this sample may be carry-over from other donors' samples.

This clonotype occurred a few times. V is TRBV7-2 and J is TRBJ2-7, with TRBD1 matching 8 bases. This CDR3 region has 13 residues. J gave up 3 bases and V 6 bases, and 4 bases lay outside the gene matches. Germline V gene lookup returns CDR1 SGHTA and CDR2 FQGNSA. CDR3 DNA: TGTGCCAGCAGATTAACAGGGGGCTACGAGCAGTACGTC. Encoded protein: CASRLTGGYEQYV.

The rearrangement uses TRBV3-1 and TRBJ1-2; 9 bases match TRBD1. The CDR3 is made up of 14 amino acids. V lost 3 bases, J lost 6 bases, and 5 bases stayed unmatched. The germline V gene encodes CDR1 LGHDT and CDR2 YNNKEL (reference sequence). The CDR3, as DNA: TGTGCCAGCAGCCACGGGACAGGGATTGATGGCTACACCTTC. It specifies CASSHGTGIDGYTF.

The chain recombines TRBV29-1 with TRBJ2-4; no reliable D call. V was shortened by 6 bases and J by 3 bases, with 15 bases between the two germline ends. Germline V gene sequence: CDR1 SQVTM, CDR2 ANQGSEA. The CDR3 spans 14 residues. DNA of the CDR3: TGCAGCGTCTATGGGCCGGGCGACAAAAACATTCAGTACTTC. Protein sequence: CSVYGPGDKNIQYF.

This clonotype has just a few counts. V gene TRBV7-9 combines with J gene TRBJ2-1, with TRBD1 matching over 9 bases. This CDR3 has 14 residues. V was clipped by 6 bases and J by 5 bases; unmatched bases: 5. Germline assignment: CDR1 SEHNR and CDR2 FQNEAQ (reference sequence). The chain's CDR3 is CASSGQGQDNEQFF. CDR3 DNA: TGTGCCAGCAGTGGACAGGGGCAGGACAATGAGCAGTTCTTC.

This clonotype was seen a few times. The V call is TRBV27, the J call TRBJ2-1; 8 bases align to TRBD2. V lost 3 bases and J lost 6; bases outside the gene matches: 7. Germline lookup yields CDR1 MNHEY and CDR2 SMNVEV (reference sequence). The CDR3 has 15 amino acids. CDR3 protein: CASSFGLAGLNEQFF. The CDR3 bases are TGTGCCAGCAGTTTTGGCCTAGCGGGCCTCAATGAGCAGTTCTTC.

V gene TRBV5-1 combines with J gene TRBJ2-7; maybe TRBD1 (5 bases). Per germline, CDR1 SGHRS and CDR2 YFSETQ. The CDR3 runs to 12 residues. Trimming shortened V by 5 bases and J by 0 bases, and 6 bases separated the two germline ends. CDR3 sequence (DNA): TGCGCCAGCAGACAGGACTCCTACGAGCAGTACTTC. Residues: CASRQDSYEQYF.

The chain carries TRBV19 and TRBJ1-2; D is perhaps TRBD1 (6 bases). The V and J ends lost 7 bases and 6 bases respectively, with 18 bases between them. This CDR3 region has 14 residues. From germline, CDR1 is LNHDA and CDR2 SQIVND (reference sequence). The CDR3 is CASISRGGGHGYTF. The CDR3 DNA sequence: TGTGCCAGTATCTCCAGGGGCGGAGGGCATGGCTACACCTTC.

This chain uses TRBV5-1 with TRBJ2-5, with TRBD2 identical over 8 bases. The germline V gene encodes CDR1 SGHRS and CDR2 YFSETQ. This CDR3 spans 15 amino acids. Trimming cost V 3 bases and J 9 bases; bases outside gene matches: 13. CDR3 coding DNA: TGCGCCAGCAGCTCCGGAGGGGCAGGGCGGGAGGCCCAGTACTTC. Amino acids: CASSSGGAGREAQYF.

The CDR3 bases are TGTGCCAGCAGTGAGCCGCACAGCTCCTACAATGAGCAGTTCTTC. Translating it yields CASSEPHSSYNEQFF. The genes are TRBV2 and TRBJ2-1; D ambiguous. CDR1 and CDR2 (germline): SNHLY, FYNNEI. The CDR3 runs to 15 residues. V lost 3 bases and J lost 0, with 9 bases in between.

In its sample, this clonotype was seen a few times. The genes are TRBV4-1 and TRBJ2-3, with D uncertain. Germline loops: CDR1 MGHRA, CDR2 YSYEKL. The V end was cut by 5 bases, the J end by 0 bases, with 12 bases between. The CDR3 is made up of 15 amino acids. CDR3 bases: TGCGCCAGCAGCGAGAAAGGTGGTAGCACAGATACGCAGTATTTT. Amino acid sequence: CASSEKGGSTDTQYF.

Concerning this clonotype itself: This may be a read error, as it is one base from a much larger clone. The rearrangement joins TRBV12-3 or TRBV12-4 to TRBJ2-5; D is possibly TRBD2 (5 bases). CDR3 size: 13 residues. Trimming stripped 1 base from V and 9 bases from J, with 12 bases between. As DNA, the CDR3 is TGTGCCAGCAGTTTAGACGGAGCGGAGGCCCAGTACTTC. It specifies CASSLDGAEAQYF.